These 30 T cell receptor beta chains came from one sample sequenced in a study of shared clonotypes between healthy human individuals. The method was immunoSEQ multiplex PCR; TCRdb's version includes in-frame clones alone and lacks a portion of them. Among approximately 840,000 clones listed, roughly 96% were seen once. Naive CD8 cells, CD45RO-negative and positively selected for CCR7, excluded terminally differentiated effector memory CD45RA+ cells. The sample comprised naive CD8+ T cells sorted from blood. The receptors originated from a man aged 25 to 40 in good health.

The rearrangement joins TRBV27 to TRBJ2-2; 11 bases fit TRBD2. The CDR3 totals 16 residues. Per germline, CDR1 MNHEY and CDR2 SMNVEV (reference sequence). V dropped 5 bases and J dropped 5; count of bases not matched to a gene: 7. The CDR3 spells CASSPTSGRHTGELFF. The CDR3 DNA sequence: TGTGCCAGCAGTCCAACTAGCGGGAGACATACCGGGGAGCTGTTTTTT.

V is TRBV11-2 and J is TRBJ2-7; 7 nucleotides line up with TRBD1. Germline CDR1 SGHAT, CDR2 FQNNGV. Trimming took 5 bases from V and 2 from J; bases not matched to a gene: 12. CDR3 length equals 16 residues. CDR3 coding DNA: TGTGCCAGCAGCACAATGGTGGGGGACAGTCCCTACGAGCAGTACTTC. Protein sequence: CASSTMVGDSPYEQYF. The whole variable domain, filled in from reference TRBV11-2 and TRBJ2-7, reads EAGVAQSPRYKIIEKRQSVAFWCNPISGHATLYWYQQILGQGPKLLIQFQNNGVVDDSQLPKDRFSAERLKGVDSTLKIQPAKLEDSAVYLCASSTMVGDSPYEQYFGPGTRLTVT.

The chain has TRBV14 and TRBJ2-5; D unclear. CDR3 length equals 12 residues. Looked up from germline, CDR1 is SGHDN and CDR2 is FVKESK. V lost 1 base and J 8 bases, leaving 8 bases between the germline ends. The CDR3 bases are TGTGCCAGCAGCCAAGGGGCCAAAACCCAGTACTTC. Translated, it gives CASSQGAKTQYF.

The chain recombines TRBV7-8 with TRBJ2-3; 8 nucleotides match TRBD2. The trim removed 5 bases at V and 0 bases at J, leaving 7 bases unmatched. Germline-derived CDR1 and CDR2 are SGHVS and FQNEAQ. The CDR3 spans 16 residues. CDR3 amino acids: CASSQTLAGSTDTQYF. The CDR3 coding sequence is TGTGCCAGCAGCCAGACCCTAGCGGGTAGCACAGATACGCAGTATTTT.

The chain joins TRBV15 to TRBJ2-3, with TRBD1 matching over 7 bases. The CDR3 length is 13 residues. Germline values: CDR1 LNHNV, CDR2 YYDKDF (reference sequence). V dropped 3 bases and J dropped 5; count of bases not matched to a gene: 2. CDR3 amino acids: CATSRSGGDTQYF. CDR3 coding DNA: TGTGCCACCAGCAGGTCAGGGGGAGATACGCAGTATTTT. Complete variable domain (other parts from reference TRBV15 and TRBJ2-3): DAMVIQNPRYQVTQFGKPVTLSCSQTLNHNVMYWYQQKSSQAPKLLFHYYDKDFNNEADTPDNFQSRRPNTSFCFLDIRSPGLGDTAMYLCATSRSGGDTQYFGPGTRLTVL.

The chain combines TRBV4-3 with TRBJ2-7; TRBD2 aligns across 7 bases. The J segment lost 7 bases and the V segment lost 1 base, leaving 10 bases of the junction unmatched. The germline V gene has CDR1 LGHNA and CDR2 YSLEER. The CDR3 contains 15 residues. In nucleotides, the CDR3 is TGCGCCAGCAGCCAAGGACTAGCTGCTGTGGGGGAGCAGTACTTC. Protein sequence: CASSQGLAAVGEQYF.

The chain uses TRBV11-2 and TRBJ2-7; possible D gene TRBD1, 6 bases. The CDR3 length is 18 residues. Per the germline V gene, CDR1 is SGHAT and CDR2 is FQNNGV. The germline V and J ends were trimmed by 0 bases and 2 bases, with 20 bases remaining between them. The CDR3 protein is CASSLESQGRFRPYEQYF. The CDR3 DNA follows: TGTGCCAGCAGCTTAGAAAGCCAGGGGCGTTTTAGGCCCTACGAGCAGTACTTC.

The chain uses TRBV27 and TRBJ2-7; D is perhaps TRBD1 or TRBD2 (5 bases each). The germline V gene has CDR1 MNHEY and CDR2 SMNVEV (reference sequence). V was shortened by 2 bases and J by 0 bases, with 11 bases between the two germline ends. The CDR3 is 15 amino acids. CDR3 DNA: TGTGCCAGCAGTTTAGAGGGGCCAATCTCCTACGAGCAGTACTTC. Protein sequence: CASSLEGPISYEQYF.

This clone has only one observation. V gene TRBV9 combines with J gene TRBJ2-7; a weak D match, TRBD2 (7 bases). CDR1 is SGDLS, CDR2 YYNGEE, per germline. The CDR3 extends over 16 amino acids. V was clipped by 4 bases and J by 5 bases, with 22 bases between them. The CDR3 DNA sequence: TGTGCCAGCAGCCCTCGCGGGGGCGGGAGTGAAGACGAGCAGTACTTC. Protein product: CASSPRGGGSEDEQYF.

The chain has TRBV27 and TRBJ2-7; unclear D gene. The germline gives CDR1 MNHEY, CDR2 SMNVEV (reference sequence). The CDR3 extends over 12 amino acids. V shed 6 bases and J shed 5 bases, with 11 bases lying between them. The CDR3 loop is CASRDPGNEQYF. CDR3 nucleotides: TGTGCCAGCAGGGACCCGGGCAACGAGCAGTACTTC.

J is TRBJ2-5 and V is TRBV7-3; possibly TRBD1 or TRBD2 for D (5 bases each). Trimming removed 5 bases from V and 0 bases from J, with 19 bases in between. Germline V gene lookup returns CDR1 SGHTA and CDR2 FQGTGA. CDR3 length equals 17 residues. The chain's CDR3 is CASSLNPGTGNQETQYF. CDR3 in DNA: TGTGCCAGCAGCCTCAACCCGGGGACCGGGAACCAAGAGACCCAGTACTTC.

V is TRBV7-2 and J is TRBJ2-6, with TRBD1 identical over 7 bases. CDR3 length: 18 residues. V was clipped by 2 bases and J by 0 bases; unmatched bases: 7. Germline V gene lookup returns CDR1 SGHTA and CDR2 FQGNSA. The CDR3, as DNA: TGTGCCAGCAGCTTACCGGGACAGATGATCTCTGGGGCCAACGTCCTGACTTTC. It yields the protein CASSLPGQMISGANVLTF.

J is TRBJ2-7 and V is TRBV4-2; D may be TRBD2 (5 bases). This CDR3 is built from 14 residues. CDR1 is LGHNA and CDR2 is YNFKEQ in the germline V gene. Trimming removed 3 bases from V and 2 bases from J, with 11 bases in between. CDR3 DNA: TGTGCCAGCAGCCACACCCGGGGAGCCTACGAGCAGTACTTC. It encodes CASSHTRGAYEQYF.

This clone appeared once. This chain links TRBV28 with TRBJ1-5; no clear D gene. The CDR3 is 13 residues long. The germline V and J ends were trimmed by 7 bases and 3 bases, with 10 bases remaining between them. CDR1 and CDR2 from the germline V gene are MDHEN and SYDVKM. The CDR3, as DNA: TGTGCCAGCAACCCAGGTATCAATCAGCCCCAGCATTTT. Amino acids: CASNPGINQPQHF.

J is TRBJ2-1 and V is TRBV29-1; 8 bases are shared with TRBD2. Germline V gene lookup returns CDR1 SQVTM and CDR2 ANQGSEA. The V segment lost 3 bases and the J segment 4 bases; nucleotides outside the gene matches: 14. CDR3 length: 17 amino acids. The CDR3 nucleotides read TGCAGCGTTGACCCTACCAGGCCGGGACTAGTATACAATGAGCAGTTCTTC. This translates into CSVDPTRPGLVYNEQFF.

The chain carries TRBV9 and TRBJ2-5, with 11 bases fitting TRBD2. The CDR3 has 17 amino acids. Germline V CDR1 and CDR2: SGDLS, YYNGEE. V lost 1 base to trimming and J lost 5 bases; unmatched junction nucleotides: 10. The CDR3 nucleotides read TGTGCCAGCAGCGTAACTAGCGGGAGTCTGTTGTGGGAGACCCAGTACTTC. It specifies CASSVTSGSLLWETQYF.

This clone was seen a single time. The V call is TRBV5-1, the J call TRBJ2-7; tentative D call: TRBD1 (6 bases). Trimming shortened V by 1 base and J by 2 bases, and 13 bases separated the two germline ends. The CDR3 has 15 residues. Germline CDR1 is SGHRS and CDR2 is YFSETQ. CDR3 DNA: TGCGCCAGCAGCTTGTTCGCGGACAGAGCCTACGAGCAGTACTTC. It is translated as CASSLFADRAYEQYF.

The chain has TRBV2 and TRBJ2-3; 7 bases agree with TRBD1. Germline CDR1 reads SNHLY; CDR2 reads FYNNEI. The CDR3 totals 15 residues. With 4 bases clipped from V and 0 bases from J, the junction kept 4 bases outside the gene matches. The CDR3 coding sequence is TGTGCCAGCAGTGCCGGGACAGCCAGCACAGATACGCAGTATTTT. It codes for CASSAGTASTDTQYF. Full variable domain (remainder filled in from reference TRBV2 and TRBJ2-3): EPEVTQTPSHQVTQMGQEVILRCVPISNHLYFYWYRQILGQKVEFLVSFYNNEISEKSEIFDDQFSVERPDGSNFTLKIRSTKLEDSAMYFCASSAGTASTDTQYFGPGTRLTVL.

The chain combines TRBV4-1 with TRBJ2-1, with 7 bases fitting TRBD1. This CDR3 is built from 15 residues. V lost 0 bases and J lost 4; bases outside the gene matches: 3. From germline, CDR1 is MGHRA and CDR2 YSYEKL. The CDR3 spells CASSQEQGMYNEQFF. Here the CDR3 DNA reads TGCGCCAGCAGCCAAGAACAGGGGATGTACAATGAGCAGTTCTTC.

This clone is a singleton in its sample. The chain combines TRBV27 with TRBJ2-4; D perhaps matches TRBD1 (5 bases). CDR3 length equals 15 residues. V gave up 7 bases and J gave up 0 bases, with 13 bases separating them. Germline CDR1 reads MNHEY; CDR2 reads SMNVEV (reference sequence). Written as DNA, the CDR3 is TGTGCCAGCAAAGGGGCAGCGATAGCCAAAAACATTCAGTACTTC. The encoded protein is CASKGAAIAKNIQYF.

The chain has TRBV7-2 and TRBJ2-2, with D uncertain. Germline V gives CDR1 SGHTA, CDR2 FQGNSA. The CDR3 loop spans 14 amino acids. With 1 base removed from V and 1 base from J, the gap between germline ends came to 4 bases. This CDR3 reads CASSLDGNTGELFF. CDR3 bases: TGTGCCAGCAGCTTAGACGGGAACACCGGGGAGCTGTTTTTT.

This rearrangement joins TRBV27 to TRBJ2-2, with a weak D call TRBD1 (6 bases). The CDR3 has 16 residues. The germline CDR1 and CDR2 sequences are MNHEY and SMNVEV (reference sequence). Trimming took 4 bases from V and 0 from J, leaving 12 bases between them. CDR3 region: CASSYRDTANTGELFF. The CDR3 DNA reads TGTGCCAGCAGTTATCGGGACACTGCGAACACCGGGGAGCTGTTTTTT.

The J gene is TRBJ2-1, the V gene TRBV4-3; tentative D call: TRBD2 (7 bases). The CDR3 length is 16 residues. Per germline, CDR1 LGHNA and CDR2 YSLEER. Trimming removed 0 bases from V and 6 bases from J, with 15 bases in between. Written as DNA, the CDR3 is TGCGCCAGCAGCCAAGATTTGTGGGAGGGGGTCAATGAGCAGTTCTTC. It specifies CASSQDLWEGVNEQFF.

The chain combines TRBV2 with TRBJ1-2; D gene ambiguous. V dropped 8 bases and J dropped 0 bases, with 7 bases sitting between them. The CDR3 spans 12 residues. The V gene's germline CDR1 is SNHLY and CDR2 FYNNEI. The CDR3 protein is CASEQANYGYTF. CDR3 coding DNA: TGTGCCAGCGAGCAAGCTAACTATGGCTACACCTTC.

The CDR3 is CASSFSSGSTYEQYF. The CDR3 DNA reads TGTGCCAGCAGCTTCTCTAGCGGGAGTACCTACGAGCAGTACTTC. The chain carries TRBV7-6 and TRBJ2-7; the match to TRBD2 covers 10 bases. Germline V CDR1 and CDR2: SGHVS, FNYEAQ. The CDR3 sequence is 15 residues long. The V segment lost 3 bases and the J segment 2 bases; nucleotides outside the gene matches: 4. The full variable domain, in which reference TRBV7-6 and TRBJ2-7 provide the parts outside the CDR3, is GAGVSQSPRYKVTKRGQDVALRCDPISGHVSLYWYRQALGQGPEFLTYFNYEAQQDKSGLPNDRFSAERPEGSISTLTIQRTEQRDSAMYRCASSFSSGSTYEQYFGPGTRLTVT.

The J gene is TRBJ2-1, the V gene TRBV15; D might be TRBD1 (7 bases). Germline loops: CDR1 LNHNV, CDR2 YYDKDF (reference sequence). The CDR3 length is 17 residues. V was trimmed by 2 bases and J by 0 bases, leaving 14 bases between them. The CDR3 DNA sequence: TGTGCCACCAGCAGATTCCCAGGGGGGAGCTCCTACAATGAGCAGTTCTTC. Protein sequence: CATSRFPGGSSYNEQFF. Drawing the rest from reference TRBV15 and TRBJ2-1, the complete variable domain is DAMVIQNPRYQVTQFGKPVTLSCSQTLNHNVMYWYQQKSSQAPKLLFHYYDKDFNNEADTPDNFQSRRPNTSFCFLDIRSPGLGDTAMYLCATSRFPGGSSYNEQFFGPGTRLTVL.

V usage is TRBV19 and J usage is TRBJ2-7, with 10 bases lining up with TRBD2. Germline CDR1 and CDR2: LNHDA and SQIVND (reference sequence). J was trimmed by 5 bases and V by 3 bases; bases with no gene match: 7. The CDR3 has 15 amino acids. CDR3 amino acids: CASSIKREGLNEQYF. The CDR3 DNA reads TGTGCCAGTAGTATTAAGCGGGAGGGCCTCAACGAGCAGTACTTC.

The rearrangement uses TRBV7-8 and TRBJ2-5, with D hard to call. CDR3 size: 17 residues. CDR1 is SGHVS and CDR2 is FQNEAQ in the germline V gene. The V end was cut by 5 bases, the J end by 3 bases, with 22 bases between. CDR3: CASSGPQDLPDEETQYF. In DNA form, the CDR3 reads TGTGCCAGCAGCGGCCCCCAAGACTTACCCGACGAAGAGACCCAGTACTTC.

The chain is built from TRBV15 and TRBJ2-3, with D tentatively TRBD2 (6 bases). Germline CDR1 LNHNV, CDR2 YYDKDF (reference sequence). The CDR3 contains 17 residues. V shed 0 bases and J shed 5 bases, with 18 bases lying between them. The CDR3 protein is CATSRDPLGGVRDTQYF. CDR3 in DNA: TGTGCCACCAGCAGAGATCCCCTCGGAGGGGTGAGAGATACGCAGTATTTT. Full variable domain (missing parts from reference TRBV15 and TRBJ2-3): DAMVIQNPRYQVTQFGKPVTLSCSQTLNHNVMYWYQQKSSQAPKLLFHYYDKDFNNEADTPDNFQSRRPNTSFCFLDIRSPGLGDTAMYLCATSRDPLGGVRDTQYFGPGTRLTVL.

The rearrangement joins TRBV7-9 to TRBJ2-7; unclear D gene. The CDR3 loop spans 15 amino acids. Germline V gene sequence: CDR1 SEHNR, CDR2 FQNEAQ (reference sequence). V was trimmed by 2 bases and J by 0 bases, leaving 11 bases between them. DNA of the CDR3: TGTGCCAGCAGCTTACGCGGTATGAACTCCTACGAGCAGTACTTC. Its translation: CASSLRGMNSYEQYF.